The 25 T cell receptor beta chains below all came from one sample that was sequenced in a study of identical twins. Each CDR3 protein is one row after TCRdb ran MiXCR on the 5' RACE reads. The sample lists 500,000 to 650,000 distinct CDR3 sequences; about 7% were seen once. These data also formed part of another study, on yellow fever vaccine responses in identical twins.

Source material: PBMCs. These receptor sequences come from a woman between 18 and 30 years old in good health.

This clonotype was found a few times. The rearrangement uses TRBV15 and TRBJ1-6; unclear D gene. This CDR3 is 12 amino acids long. V was clipped by 9 bases and J by 7 bases, with 10 bases between them. Germline V gene data show CDR1 as LNHNV and CDR2 as YYDKDF (reference sequence). CDR3 DNA sequence: TGTGCCACGTCTGATTACAATTCACCCCTCCACTTT. It specifies CATSDYNSPLHF.

This clonotype was counted ten times or more. The V gene is TRBV12-3 or TRBV12-4, the J gene TRBJ1-1, with D unresolved. The CDR3 sequence is 14 residues long. V lost 3 bases to trimming and J lost 1 base, with 9 bases between them. The CDR3 reads CASSFQATNTEAFF. As DNA, the CDR3 is TGTGCCAGCAGTTTTCAGGCTACGAACACTGAAGCTTTCTTT.

This clonotype was seen ten or more times. The chain uses TRBV28 and TRBJ2-3; 14 positions match TRBD2. The CDR3 extends over 18 amino acids. With 6 bases clipped from V and 0 bases from J, the junction kept 8 bases outside the gene matches. CDR1 and CDR2 (germline): MDHEN, SYDVKM. The CDR3 DNA is TGTGCCAGCAGCTTTGGACTAGCGGGAGGACCTAGCACAGATACGCAGTATTTT. Protein sequence: CASSFGLAGGPSTDTQYF. The full variable domain, with the rest looked up from reference TRBV28 and TRBJ2-3, is DVKVTQSSRYLVKRTGEKVFLECVQDMDHENMFWYRQDPGLGLRLIYFSYDVKMKEKGDIPEGYSVSREKKERFSLILESASTNQTSMYLCASSFGLAGGPSTDTQYFGPGTRLTVL.

The J gene is TRBJ2-7, the V gene TRBV27; perhaps TRBD1 as D (6 bases). Germline CDR1 reads MNHEY; CDR2 reads SMNVEV (reference sequence). The germline V and J ends were trimmed by 4 bases and 3 bases, with 10 bases remaining between them. The CDR3 consists of 13 residues. CDR3 bases: TGTGCCAGCAGTTCTAGGGACATCTACGAGCAGTACTTC. Its translation: CASSSRDIYEQYF.

This clonotype was counted only a few times. The V gene is TRBV27, the J gene TRBJ2-3; tentatively, D is TRBD2 (5 bases). The CDR3 runs to 15 residues. Germline CDR1 reads MNHEY; CDR2 reads SMNVEV (reference sequence). Trimming left V 6 bases short and J 1 base short, with 14 bases between. The CDR3 sequence: CASRTEGAGTDTQYF. The CDR3 DNA sequence: TGTGCCAGCAGAACCGAGGGTGCGGGCACAGATACGCAGTATTTT.

V is TRBV28 and J is TRBJ2-7; 11 positions agree with TRBD1. V shed 6 bases, J shed 3 bases, and the junction held 7 bases outside the gene matches. The CDR3 is 15 residues long. Germline lookup yields CDR1 MDHEN and CDR2 SYDVKM. For the CDR3, the DNA is TGTGCCAGCAGACCAGTGGGGACAGGGGGCTACGAGCAGTACTTC. The encoded protein is CASRPVGTGGYEQYF.

In its sample, this clonotype was seen many times. This chain links TRBV27 with TRBJ2-1; TRBD1 might be the D (5 bases). The germline gives CDR1 MNHEY, CDR2 SMNVEV (reference sequence). The V and J ends lost 5 bases and 1 base respectively, with 12 bases between them. The CDR3 covers 15 residues. CDR3 protein: CASSNRQLSYNEQFF. The CDR3 DNA reads as TGTGCCAGCAGTAACCGACAGCTGTCCTACAATGAGCAGTTCTTC.

This clonotype appeared many times. The genes are TRBV3-1 and TRBJ1-1, with D possibly TRBD1 on 5 matching bases. The CDR3 contains 15 residues. V was clipped by 4 bases and J by 0 bases, with 12 bases between them. Germline lookup yields CDR1 LGHDT and CDR2 YNNKEL (reference sequence). The CDR3 sequence is CASSLKTDLNTEAFF. CDR3 nucleotides: TGTGCCAGCAGCCTAAAGACAGACCTGAACACTGAAGCTTTCTTT.

This clonotype was observed a few times. CDR3 loop: CASSLVWGGPQSYEQYF. The CDR3 coding sequence is TGCGCCAGCAGCTTGGTTTGGGGAGGGCCGCAATCCTACGAGCAGTACTTC. The rearrangement uses TRBV5-1 and TRBJ2-7; 7 positions agree with TRBD2. CDR3 length equals 17 residues. CDR1 SGHRS and CDR2 YFSETQ come from the germline V gene. Trimming cost V 0 bases and J 1 base; bases outside gene matches: 10.

V is TRBV20-1 and J is TRBJ2-7; TRBD2 matches 16 bases. This CDR3 is 16 amino acids long. Germline lookup yields CDR1 DFQATT and CDR2 SNEGSKA (reference sequence). V lost 8 bases, J lost 7 bases, and 14 bases stayed unmatched. The CDR3 loop reads CSRYTGTSGGAGEQYV. In DNA, the CDR3 is TGCAGTCGGTATACCGGGACTAGCGGGGGGGCCGGGGAGCAGTACGTC.

A few counts support this clonotype. The CDR3 reads CSATGTGTDTQYF. Here the CDR3 DNA reads TGCAGTGCTACAGGGACAGGCACAGATACGCAGTATTTT. V gene TRBV20-1 combines with J gene TRBJ2-3, with 7 nucleotides matching TRBD1. V gave up 4 bases and J gave up 1 base; unmatched junction bases: 2. The CDR3 is made up of 13 amino acids. Germline CDR1 is DFQATT and CDR2 is SNEGSKA (reference sequence).

This clonotype was seen only a few times. J is TRBJ2-5 and V is TRBV6-1; D is undetermined. Trimming left V 4 bases short and J 5 bases short, with 17 bases between. CDR1 and CDR2 (germline): MNHNS, SASEGT. The CDR3 is made up of 15 amino acids. The CDR3 region has the DNA TGTGCCAGCAGTGCCACGAGGCCGGCGCGGGAGACCCAGTACTTC. It encodes CASSATRPARETQYF.

The chain links TRBV10-1 to TRBJ2-3; TRBD2 agrees at 8 bases. V was pared by 7 bases and J by 2 bases, with 5 bases of the junction left unmatched. This CDR3 spans 14 amino acids. CDR1 WNHNN and CDR2 SYGVQD come from the germline V gene (reference sequence). CDR3 protein: CASNAGGTTDTQYF. The CDR3 nucleotides read TGCGCCAGCAATGCGGGGGGAACCACAGATACGCAGTATTTT.

This clonotype was counted ten times or more. The chain combines TRBV20-1 with TRBJ1-4, with 7 bases lining up with TRBD1. The V segment lost 4 bases and the J segment 7 bases; nucleotides outside the gene matches: 6. Germline CDR1 is DFQATT and CDR2 is SNEGSKA (reference sequence). The CDR3 sequence is 13 residues long. CDR3 protein: CSAKTGPVEKLFF. CDR3 sequence (DNA): TGCAGTGCTAAGACAGGGCCGGTTGAAAAACTGTTTTTT.

The chain employs TRBV28 and TRBJ1-2; 8 bases agree with TRBD1. This CDR3 comprises 14 residues. CDR1 and CDR2 (germline): MDHEN, SYDVKM. V lost 7 bases, J lost 2 bases, and 6 bases stayed unmatched. The CDR3 bases are TGTGCCAGCATTCTCCAGGGGGCCAACTATGGCTACACCTTC. Protein sequence: CASILQGANYGYTF.

This clonotype was seen ten or more times. The rearrangement links TRBV3-1 to TRBJ2-1, with D unclear. Between the trimmed V and J ends, which lost 4 bases and 3 bases, there was a span of 13 bases. This CDR3 contains 15 residues. The germline V gene encodes CDR1 LGHDT and CDR2 YNNKEL (reference sequence). The CDR3 sequence is CASSLDHSNYNEQFF. As DNA, the CDR3 is TGTGCCAGCAGCCTAGACCATAGTAACTACAATGAGCAGTTCTTC.

V usage is TRBV12-3 or TRBV12-4 and J usage is TRBJ2-1, with 10 bases that match TRBD2. V lost 5 bases and J lost 9; bases outside the gene matches: 7. The CDR3 covers 14 residues. The CDR3, as DNA: TGTGCCAGCAGTACGAAAGCGGGGGGGGTTGAGCAGTTCTTC. The encoded protein is CASSTKAGGVEQFF.

This clonotype was detected a few times. The chain couples TRBV27 to TRBJ2-4; 11 bases fit TRBD2. The germline gives CDR1 MNHEY, CDR2 SMNVEV (reference sequence). V was pared by 2 bases and J by 5 bases, with 11 bases of the junction left unmatched. The CDR3 totals 18 residues. CDR3 amino acids: CASSLQGSGRAVQNIQYF. In nucleotides, the CDR3 is TGTGCCAGCAGTTTACAGGGTAGCGGGAGGGCGGTGCAAAACATTCAGTACTTC.

This clonotype was found many times. V and J are TRBV5-1 and TRBJ2-1, with D perhaps matching TRBD2 (6 bases). Germline V gene data show CDR1 as SGHRS and CDR2 as YFSETQ. The V gene lost 2 bases and the J gene lost 5 bases, with 14 bases spanning the gap. This CDR3 is 15 amino acids long. The CDR3 sequence: CASSFRDSVNNEQFF. CDR3 bases: TGCGCCAGCAGCTTCCGGGACTCCGTAAACAATGAGCAGTTCTTC.

This clonotype was picked up many times. The J gene is TRBJ1-2, the V gene TRBV5-1; the match to TRBD1 covers 7 bases. Germline V lookup: CDR1 SGHRS, CDR2 YFSETQ. The CDR3 length is 13 residues. The junction had 1 base not matched to a gene; V was cut back by 3 bases and J by 2 bases. The CDR3 here is CASSWGQNYGYTF. The CDR3 DNA sequence: TGCGCCAGCAGCTGGGGACAGAACTATGGCTACACCTTC.

This chain connects TRBV4-1 to TRBJ2-1; 8 bases agree with TRBD2. Per germline, CDR1 MGHRA and CDR2 YSYEKL. Germline trimming cut 3 bases from V and 10 bases from J; bases unmatched to any gene: 8. The CDR3 totals 14 residues. The CDR3 nucleotides are TGCGCCAGCAGCCACCCCGGGACTAGTGTGGAGCAGTTCTTC. Amino acids: CASSHPGTSVEQFF.

This chain uses TRBV4-1 with TRBJ2-7; TRBD2 agrees at 12 bases. CDR3 length: 19 residues. The germline V gene encodes CDR1 MGHRA and CDR2 YSYEKL. With 1 base clipped from V and 7 bases from J, the junction kept 17 bases outside the gene matches. The CDR3 sequence is CASSQAMLAGGPRVLEQYF. The CDR3 DNA sequence: TGCGCCAGCAGCCAAGCAATGCTAGCGGGAGGGCCTAGGGTTTTAGAGCAGTACTTC.

This clonotype was seen repeatedly, ten times or more. V and J are TRBV12-3 or TRBV12-4 and TRBJ2-7; 10 nucleotides match TRBD2. The CDR3 loop spans 14 amino acids. With 0 bases clipped from V and 7 bases from J, the junction kept 3 bases outside the gene matches. CDR3 region: CASSLAGLAREQYF. Here the CDR3 DNA reads TGTGCCAGCAGTTTAGCGGGACTAGCGCGGGAGCAGTACTTC.

This clonotype occurred a few times. The rearrangement uses TRBV5-1 and TRBJ2-3, with D possibly being TRBD2 (6 bases). The CDR3 loop spans 16 amino acids. V lost 0 bases, J lost 0 bases, and 11 bases lay in between. CDR1 and CDR2 (germline): SGHRS, YFSETQ. The CDR3 DNA follows: TGCGCCAGCAGCTTGGGCGGCGGGGCTAGCACAGATACGCAGTATTTT. Its translation is CASSLGGGASTDTQYF. Looking up the rest from reference TRBV5-1 and TRBJ2-3 gives the full variable domain: KAGVTQTPRYLIKTRGQQVTLSCSPISGHRSVSWYQQTPGQGLQFLFEYFSETQRNKGNFPGRFSGRQFSNSRSEMNVSTLELGDSALYLCASSLGGGASTDTQYFGPGTRLTVL.

V usage is TRBV15 and J usage is TRBJ1-1; 12 bases match TRBD1. The trim removed 9 bases at V and 8 bases at J, leaving 7 bases unmatched. The germline V gene encodes CDR1 LNHNV and CDR2 YYDKDF (reference sequence). The CDR3 length is 13 residues. This chain's CDR3 is CATGQGALVEAFF. In DNA form, the CDR3 reads TGTGCCACGGGACAGGGGGCGCTGGTCGAAGCTTTCTTT.